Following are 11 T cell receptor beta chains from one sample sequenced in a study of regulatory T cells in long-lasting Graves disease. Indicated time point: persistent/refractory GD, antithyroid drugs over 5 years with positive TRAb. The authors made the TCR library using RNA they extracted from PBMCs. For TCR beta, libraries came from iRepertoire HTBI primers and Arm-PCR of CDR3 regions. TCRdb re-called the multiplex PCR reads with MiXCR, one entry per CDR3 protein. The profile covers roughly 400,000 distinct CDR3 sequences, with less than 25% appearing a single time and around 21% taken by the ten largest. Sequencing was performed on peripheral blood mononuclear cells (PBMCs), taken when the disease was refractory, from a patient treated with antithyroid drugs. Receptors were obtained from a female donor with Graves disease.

CDR3 amino acids: CASSYTQVGTEAFF. Written as DNA, the CDR3 is TGTGCCAGCAGTTACACGCAGGTGGGCACTGAAGCTTTCTTT. The chain employs TRBV6-4 and TRBJ1-1; D is unclear. The CDR3 spans 14 residues. Trimming shortened V by 5 bases and J by 4 bases, and 14 bases separated the two germline ends. Germline V gene lookup returns CDR1 MRHNA and CDR2 SNTAGT.

The CDR3 reads CASSPDRQVYSYEQYF. In DNA, the CDR3 is TGTGCCAGCAGCCCGGACCGACAGGTCTACTCCTACGAGCAGTACTTC. J is TRBJ2-7 and V is TRBV7-9, with D possibly TRBD1 on 6 matching bases. Germline V CDR1 and CDR2: SEHNR, FQNEAQ (reference sequence). V lost 5 bases and J lost 0, with 17 bases in between. The CDR3 is 16 residues long.

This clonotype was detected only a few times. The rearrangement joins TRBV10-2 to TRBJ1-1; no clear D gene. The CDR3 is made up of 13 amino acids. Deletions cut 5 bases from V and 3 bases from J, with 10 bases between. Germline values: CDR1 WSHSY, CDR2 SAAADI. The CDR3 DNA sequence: TGCGCCAGCAGTAAGGAGCGCGACACTGAAGCTTTCTTT. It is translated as CASSKERDTEAFF.

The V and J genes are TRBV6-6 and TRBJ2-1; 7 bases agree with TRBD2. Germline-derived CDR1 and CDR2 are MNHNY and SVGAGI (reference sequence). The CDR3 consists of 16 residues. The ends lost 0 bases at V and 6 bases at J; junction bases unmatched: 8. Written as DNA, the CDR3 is TGTGCCAGCAGTTACTCGACGGCTAGCGGTCCCAATGAGCAGTTCTTC. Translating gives CASSYSTASGPNEQFF.

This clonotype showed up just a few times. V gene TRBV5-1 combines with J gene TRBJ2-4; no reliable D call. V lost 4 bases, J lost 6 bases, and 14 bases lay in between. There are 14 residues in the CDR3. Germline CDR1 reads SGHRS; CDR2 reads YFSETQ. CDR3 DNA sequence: TGCGCCAGCAGCGGCAGCCAGAACCGAAACATTCAGTACTTC. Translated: CASSGSQNRNIQYF. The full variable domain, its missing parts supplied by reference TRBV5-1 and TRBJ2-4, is KAGVTQTPRYLIKTRGQQVTLSCSPISGHRSVSWYQQTPGQGLQFLFEYFSETQRNKGNFPGRFSGRQFSNSRSEMNVSTLELGDSALYLCASSGSQNRNIQYFGAGTRLSVL.

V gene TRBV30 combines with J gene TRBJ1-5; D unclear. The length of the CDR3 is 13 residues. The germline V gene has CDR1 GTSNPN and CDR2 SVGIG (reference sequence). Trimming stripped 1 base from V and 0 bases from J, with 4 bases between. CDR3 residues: CAWSGNSNQPQHF. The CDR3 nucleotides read TGTGCCTGGAGTGGAAATAGCAATCAGCCCCAGCATTTT.

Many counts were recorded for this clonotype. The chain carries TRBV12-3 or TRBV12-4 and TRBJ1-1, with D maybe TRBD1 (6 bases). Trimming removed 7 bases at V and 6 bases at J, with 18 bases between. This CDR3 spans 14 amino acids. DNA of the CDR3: TGTGCCAGCACCAAAAACAGGGCATCCTCTGAAGCTTTCTTT. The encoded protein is CASTKNRASSEAFF.

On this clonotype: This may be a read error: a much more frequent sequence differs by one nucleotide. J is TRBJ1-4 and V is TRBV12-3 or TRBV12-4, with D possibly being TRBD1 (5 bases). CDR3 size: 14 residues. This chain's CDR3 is CASSLIREEEKLSF. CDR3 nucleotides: TGTGCCAGCAGTTTGATCAGGGAGGAGGAAAAACTGTCTTTT.

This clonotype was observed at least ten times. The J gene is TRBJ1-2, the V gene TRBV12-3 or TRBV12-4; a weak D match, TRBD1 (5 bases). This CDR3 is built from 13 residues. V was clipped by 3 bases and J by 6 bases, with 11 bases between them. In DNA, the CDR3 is TGTGCCAGCAGTTTTGTGGGGGTCGATGGCTACACCTTC. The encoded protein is CASSFVGVDGYTF.

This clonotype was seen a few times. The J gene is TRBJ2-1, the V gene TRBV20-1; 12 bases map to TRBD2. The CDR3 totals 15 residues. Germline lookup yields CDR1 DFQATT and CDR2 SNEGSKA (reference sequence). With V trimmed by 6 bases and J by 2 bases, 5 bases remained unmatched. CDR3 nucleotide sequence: TGCAGTGCCAAAAGGACTAGCGGGACCTACAATGAGCAGTTCTTC. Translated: CSAKRTSGTYNEQFF.

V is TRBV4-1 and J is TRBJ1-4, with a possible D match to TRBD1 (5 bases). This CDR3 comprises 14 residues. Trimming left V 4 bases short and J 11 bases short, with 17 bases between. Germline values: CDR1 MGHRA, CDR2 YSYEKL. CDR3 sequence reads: CASSLSGGSWKLFF. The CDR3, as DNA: TGCGCCAGCAGCCTCTCTGGGGGTAGTTGGAAACTGTTTTTT.